This TCR beta chain was sequenced for a study of cytomegalovirus exposure and HLA in healthy donors. This clone was observed a few times. Its antigen is undetermined. Regarding the study as a whole: Clonal expansion was found to be greater in HLA-associated TCR beta chains than in equally common others in a later analysis.

Vbeta (60) and Jbeta (13) primers were used in the PCR. Sequenced by immunoSEQ multiplex PCR; TCRdb stores in-frame clones only, minus some. Altogether about 100,000 clones are present, approximately 72% being singletons, with the ten largest covering 7% to 9%. Trimming removed 6 bases from V and 1 base from J; junction bases left unmatched: 8. The CDR3 length is 15 residues. In germline, CDR1 is KGHSH, CDR2 LQKENI. The origin of this receptor is a middle-aged man in good health and CMV-seropositive. Sample: PBMCs. V usage is TRBV18 and J usage is TRBJ1-1; the match to TRBD1 covers 7 bases. CDR3 residues: CASSFSQGGNTEAFF. The CDR3 nucleotides read TGTGCCAGCTCTTTTTCGCAGGGGGGGAACACTGAAGCTTTCTTT.